The clone carrying this T cell receptor beta chain was detected once. The record originates from a study of control samples from healthy donors and cancer patients. TCRdb's table, derived via immunoSEQ multiplex PCR, lists solely in-frame clones and lacks some. The table has 55,000 to 70,000 clones, 91% seen once. The length of the CDR3 is 14 residues. V lost 2 bases and J lost 5; bases outside the gene matches: 3. Germline values: CDR1 SGHRS, CDR2 YFSETQ. The chain couples TRBV5-1 to TRBJ2-2, with 7 nucleotides matching TRBD2. This receptor was taken from a man younger than 45 with colorectal cancer. The sequenced material came from PBMCs. The CDR3 spells CASSFSGATGELFF. The CDR3, as DNA: TGCGCCAGCAGCTTCAGCGGGGCAACCGGGGAGCTGTTTTTT.